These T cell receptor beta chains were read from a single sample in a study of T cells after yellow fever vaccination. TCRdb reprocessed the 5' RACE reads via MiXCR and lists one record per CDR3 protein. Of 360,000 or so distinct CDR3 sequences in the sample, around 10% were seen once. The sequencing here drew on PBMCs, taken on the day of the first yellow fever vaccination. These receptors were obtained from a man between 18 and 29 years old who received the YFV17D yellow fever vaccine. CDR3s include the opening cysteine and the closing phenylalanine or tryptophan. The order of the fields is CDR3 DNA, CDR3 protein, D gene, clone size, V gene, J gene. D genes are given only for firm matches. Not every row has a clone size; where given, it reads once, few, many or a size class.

DNA: TGTGCCAGCAGCTTGGGACTAGAGTACAATGAGCAGTTCTTC
CDR3: CASSLGLEYNEQFF
D: TRBD2
size: few
V: TRBV7-6
J: TRBJ2-1

DNA: TGTGCCAGCAGCCAAGAGGACGGGTCGACCCAGTCACCCCTCCACTTT
CDR3: CASSQEDGSTQSPLHF
D: -
size: -
V: TRBV4-2
J: TRBJ1-6

DNA: TGCGCCAGCAGCCAAGATTGGTCCACTGGAAGTGAGCAGTTCTTC
CDR3: CASSQDWSTGSEQFF
D: -
size: -
V: TRBV4-3
J: TRBJ2-1

DNA: TGCGCCAGCAGCCAAGAAAGGGTTGGCGGCTACAGAAACACAGATACGCAGTATTTT
CDR3: CASSQERVGGYRNTDTQYF
D: -
size: few
V: TRBV4-3
J: TRBJ2-3

DNA: TGCGGGGGGGGTAACTATGGCTACACCTTC
CDR3: CGGGNYGYTF
D: -
size: few
V: TRBV20-1
J: TRBJ1-2

DNA: TGCAGTGCTAGGGTGGGGATAACTAGCACAGATACGCAGTATTTT
CDR3: CSARVGITSTDTQYF
D: -
size: many
V: TRBV20-1
J: TRBJ2-3

DNA: TGTGCCAGCAGCCCTGGGGCGGCCAATGAGCAGTTCTTC
CDR3: CASSPGAANEQFF
D: -
size: -
V: TRBV5-5
J: TRBJ2-1

DNA: TGTGCCAGCAGCAGGAAGCGAGGCTTCTCTGGAAACACCATATATTTT
CDR3: CASSRKRGFSGNTIYF
D: -
size: few
V: TRBV6-4
J: TRBJ1-3

DNA: TGCAGTGCTAGCGGGATTGTCACAGATACGCAGTATTTT
CDR3: CSASGIVTDTQYF
D: -
size: few
V: TRBV20-1
J: TRBJ2-3

DNA: TGTGCCAGCAGCTTAGCGACAGGTCCCGGGGAGCTGTTTTTT
CDR3: CASSLATGPGELFF
D: -
size: few
V: TRBV7-9
J: TRBJ2-2

DNA: TGTGCCAGCACCATCCCGGGGACACCCGAAAAACTGTTTTTT
CDR3: CASTIPGTPEKLFF
D: -
size: -
V: TRBV6-1
J: TRBJ1-4

DNA: TGTGCCAGCTCGAGGGAACAAATCTACAATGAGCAGTTCTTC
CDR3: CASSREQIYNEQFF
D: -
size: many
V: TRBV18
J: TRBJ2-1

DNA: TGCGCCAGCAGCCCAATGGGACAGAGGGCCACTGAAGCTTTCTTT
CDR3: CASSPMGQRATEAFF
D: TRBD1
size: few
V: TRBV4-3
J: TRBJ1-1

DNA: TGTGCCAGCAGCTTAAAGGGTAGCTTTGATGAGCAGTTCTTC
CDR3: CASSLKGSFDEQFF
D: -
size: -
V: TRBV7-9
J: TRBJ2-1

DNA: TGTGCCAGCAACGACCTAGACAGGGGTGATTCACCCCTCCACTTT
CDR3: CASNDLDRGDSPLHF
D: TRBD1
size: -
V: TRBV6-2/TRBV6-3
J: TRBJ1-6

DNA: TGTGCCAGTAGGCCGGGACAGGGCAATGACGAGCAGTACTTC
CDR3: CASRPGQGNDEQYF
D: TRBD1
size: -
V: TRBV19
J: TRBJ2-7

DNA: TGTGCCAGCAGGCGAGGGGGCAGGGATGAGCAGTTCTTC
CDR3: CASRRGGRDEQFF
D: TRBD1
size: few
V: TRBV6-1
J: TRBJ2-1

DNA: TGCGCCAGCAGCTTGGGGACTAGCGGAGATACGCAGTATTTT
CDR3: CASSLGTSGDTQYF
D: TRBD2
size: many
V: TRBV5-1
J: TRBJ2-3

DNA: TGCAGCGTTGGAGGGGCTGACAATGAGCAGTTCTTC
CDR3: CSVGGADNEQFF
D: -
size: -
V: TRBV29-1
J: TRBJ2-1

DNA: TGCGCCAGCAGCCCAAAGGACAGAGGGGAGACCCAGTACTTC
CDR3: CASSPKDRGETQYF
D: -
size: few
V: TRBV5-1
J: TRBJ2-5

DNA: TGTGCCAGCAGGGTAGGAGAGGGAAGGAACGAGCAGTACTTC
CDR3: CASRVGEGRNEQYF
D: -
size: -
V: TRBV12-3/TRBV12-4
J: TRBJ2-7

DNA: TGTGCCAGCAGCCCGGGACTAGCGGGGGGGATAGGGGATACGCAGTATTTT
CDR3: CASSPGLAGGIGDTQYF
D: TRBD2
size: few
V: TRBV7-8
J: TRBJ2-3

DNA: TGCAGTGCTAGAGCCGTGACTAGCGGGACCTACGAGCAGTACTTC
CDR3: CSARAVTSGTYEQYF
D: TRBD2
size: -
V: TRBV20-1
J: TRBJ2-7

DNA: TGTGCCAGCAGCTTGAGAGACCCTACGTGGGCTTTCTTT
CDR3: CASSLRDPTWAFF
D: -
size: few
V: TRBV5-6
J: TRBJ1-1

DNA: TGCAGCGTTGGGCAGGGTAACACCGGGGAGCTGTTTTTT
CDR3: CSVGQGNTGELFF
D: -
size: -
V: TRBV29-1
J: TRBJ2-2

DNA: TGTGCCAGCAGTCCTCACGAGCGGGGGGGCCGCAATGAGCAGTTCTTC
CDR3: CASSPHERGGRNEQFF
D: TRBD2
size: few
V: TRBV27
J: TRBJ2-1

DNA: TGTGCCACCAGTGATCCCTCGATGGGACAGGGAGGCACCGGGGAGCTGTTTTTT
CDR3: CATSDPSMGQGGTGELFF
D: TRBD1
size: many
V: TRBV24-1
J: TRBJ2-2

DNA: TGTGCCAGCACTCGCTCGGTCGCAGATACGCAGTATTTT
CDR3: CASTRSVADTQYF
D: -
size: many
V: TRBV2
J: TRBJ2-3

DNA: TGTGCCAGCAGCTTAGTGGCTTGGGGGAATACGCAGTATTTT
CDR3: CASSLVAWGNTQYF
D: -
size: -
V: TRBV11-2
J: TRBJ2-3

DNA: TGCGCCAGCAGGCGACAGGGGCGCCCAGAGACCCAGTACTTC
CDR3: CASRRQGRPETQYF
D: TRBD1
size: once
V: TRBV23-1
J: TRBJ2-5

DNA: TGCGCCAGCAGCCCATGGGGGGGGATGAACACTGAAGCTTTCTTT
CDR3: CASSPWGGMNTEAFF
D: -
size: few
V: TRBV5-1
J: TRBJ1-1

DNA: TGTGCCAGTAGTACCTTGGACAGGGGCCTGAACACTGAAGCTTTCTTT
CDR3: CASSTLDRGLNTEAFF
D: TRBD1
size: -
V: TRBV19
J: TRBJ1-1

DNA: TGCGCCAGCAGCCTAGGGACAGGGCTTGCTCAGCCCCAGCATTTT
CDR3: CASSLGTGLAQPQHF
D: TRBD1
size: -
V: TRBV4-1
J: TRBJ1-5

DNA: TGTGCCAGCAGGTCGACAGTCTCCTACAATGAGCAGTTCTTC
CDR3: CASRSTVSYNEQFF
D: -
size: few
V: TRBV12-3/TRBV12-4
J: TRBJ2-1

DNA: TGTGCCAGCGGCCGGGGGGTTAGCACAGATACGCAGTATTTT
CDR3: CASGRGVSTDTQYF
D: TRBD2
size: -
V: TRBV7-8
J: TRBJ2-3

DNA: TGTGCCATCAGCCTTGATTACGAGCAGTACTTC
CDR3: CAISLDYEQYF
D: -
size: many
V: TRBV10-3
J: TRBJ2-7

DNA: TGCGCCAGCAGCTTGGATAGGGACAATGGCTACACCTTC
CDR3: CASSLDRDNGYTF
D: -
size: many
V: TRBV5-1
J: TRBJ1-2

DNA: TGTGCCAGCAGTTACGATCCAGCTAACTATGGCTACACCTTC
CDR3: CASSYDPANYGYTF
D: -
size: few
V: TRBV6-5
J: TRBJ1-2

DNA: TGTGCCAGCAGCGACCTGAGCTCCTACGAGCAGTACTTC
CDR3: CASSDLSSYEQYF
D: -
size: few
V: TRBV6-2/TRBV6-3
J: TRBJ2-7

DNA: TGCAGTGTCCTTGAGGGCACTGTTAGCAATCAGCCCCAGCATTTT
CDR3: CSVLEGTVSNQPQHF
D: -
size: few
V: TRBV20-1
J: TRBJ1-5

DNA: TGTGCCAGCAGCCAAGCCGGGACAGGGGAAACTAATGAAAAACTGTTTTTT
CDR3: CASSQAGTGETNEKLFF
D: TRBD1
size: -
V: TRBV4-2
J: TRBJ1-4

DNA: TGTGCCAGCCGAACGGGACAGGGGGCCTACAATGAGCAGTTCTTC
CDR3: CASRTGQGAYNEQFF
D: TRBD1
size: few
V: TRBV6-1
J: TRBJ2-1

DNA: TGTGCCAGTAGTACCCGGGACAGTTTTTACGAGCAGTACTTC
CDR3: CASSTRDSFYEQYF
D: TRBD1
size: -
V: TRBV19
J: TRBJ2-7

DNA: TGCAGTGCTGGGCGACTAGCGGGGTCTACAGGGGAGCAGTTCTTC
CDR3: CSAGRLAGSTGEQFF
D: TRBD2
size: -
V: TRBV20-1
J: TRBJ2-1

DNA: TGTGCCAGCTCAACGACAGTAGGGGTGGCCAACGTCCTGACTTTC
CDR3: CASSTTVGVANVLTF
D: -
size: few
V: TRBV18
J: TRBJ2-6

DNA: TGTGCCAGCAGCCAGACAGGGTTTGAGCAGTTCTTC
CDR3: CASSQTGFEQFF
D: TRBD1
size: -
V: TRBV11-1
J: TRBJ2-1

DNA: TGTGCCAGCAGGAACGCCCGGGCCTCCGGCCGGGGTGAGCAGTTCTTC
CDR3: CASRNARASGRGEQFF
D: -
size: -
V: TRBV7-8
J: TRBJ2-1

DNA: TGTGCCAGCAGCAATAGTCCCGGGGGCACTGAAGCTTTCTTT
CDR3: CASSNSPGGTEAFF
D: -
size: many
V: TRBV7-2
J: TRBJ1-1